This T cell receptor (beta chain) was captured by sequencing in a study of T-cell memory formation after mild COVID-19. Study conclusions and caveats: Chiefly within CM and EM were the contracting CD4+ clones; CD8+ ones were within EMRA.

With constant-segment primers, 5'RACE yielded cDNA libraries of TCR alpha and TCR beta that carried sample barcodes and UMIs. TCRdb passed the 5' RACE reads through MiXCR, listing each CDR3 protein once. The sample has 450,000 or so distinct CDR3 sequences, roughly 23% seen once. Comments on this clonotype: Its antigen is not known.

Trimming left V 0 bases short and J 4 bases short, with 7 bases between. This CDR3 has 13 amino acids. Germline V gene sequence: CDR1 SGHRS, CDR2 YFSETQ. Sequenced input: PBMCs or a T cell subset sorted from them (not recorded which). This TCR came from an adult woman who had mild COVID-19 (a few samples of this study predate the infection). Cell type and time point are not known. The chain recombines TRBV5-1 with TRBJ2-5, with D unresolved. CDR3 bases: TGCGCCAGCAGCTTGGTTGGGTTAGAGACCCAGTACTTC. Amino acid sequence: CASSLVGLETQYF.